The 29 T cell receptor beta chains reported below all come from one sample, sequenced in a study of blood T cells in healthy people across ages. With a J-beta primer mix and a sample-barcoded 5' primer, a second PCR ran about 7 to 11 cycles. TCRdb redid the calling of the 5' RACE reads with MiXCR, one entry per CDR3 protein. This table has about 680,000 distinct CDR3 sequences, 45% to 50% appearing once. The sample was blood. These receptors came from a woman between 55 and 75 years old in good health.

This rearrangement joins TRBV12-3 or TRBV12-4 to TRBJ2-3, with a weak D call TRBD2 (6 bases). The CDR3 totals 14 residues. Trimming took off 7 bases at V and 0 bases at J, with 11 bases between the two ends. CDR3 sequence: CASNRAGSTDTQYF. In nucleotides, the CDR3 is TGTGCCAGCAACAGAGCGGGTAGCACAGATACGCAGTATTTT.

This clonotype occurred many times. This rearrangement joins TRBV7-3 to TRBJ1-2, with D unresolved. The CDR3 runs to 15 residues. Germline V lookup: CDR1 SGHTA, CDR2 FQGTGA. V lost 2 bases to trimming and J lost 3 bases, with 13 bases between them. DNA of the CDR3: TGTGCCAGCAGCTTAGGCGTGACGGGTGACTATGGCTACACCTTC. This translates into CASSLGVTGDYGYTF.

As for this clonotype: A single base separates this from a much larger clone, so it may be a read error. The rearrangement links TRBV20-1 to TRBJ2-3, with 7 bases that match TRBD2. The CDR3 contains 15 residues. Per the germline V gene, CDR1 is DFQATT and CDR2 is SNEGSKA (reference sequence). CDR3 DNA: TGCGGTGCTTCCCCGACTAGCCCAACCTCAGATACGCAGTATTTT. Amino acid sequence: CGASPTSPTSDTQYF.

This clonotype was counted between two and nine times. This chain uses TRBV28 with TRBJ2-5, with 8 bases fitting TRBD1. In germline, CDR1 is MDHEN, CDR2 SYDVKM. V shed 4 bases and J 5 bases; nucleotides not matched to a gene: 9. CDR3 size: 15 residues. The CDR3 region has the DNA TGTGCCAGCAGTTCCAGGACAGGGAGGATGGAGACCCAGTACTTC. It yields the protein CASSSRTGRMETQYF.

There are a few counts of this clonotype. This chain links TRBV25-1 with TRBJ2-3; 11 nucleotides agree with TRBD2. CDR3 size: 14 residues. J lost 3 bases, V lost 8 bases, and 4 bases had no gene match. CDR1 and CDR2 (germline): MGHDK, SYGVNS. The DNA of the CDR3 is TGTGCCAGCGGCCTAGCGGGAGGTACAGATACGCAGTATTTT. This encodes CASGLAGGTDTQYF. Full variable domain (outside the CDR3, taken from reference TRBV25-1 and TRBJ2-3): EADIYQTPRYLVIGTGKKITLECSQTMGHDKMYWYQQDPGMELHLIHYSYGVNSTEKGDLSSESTVSRIRTEHFPLTLESARPSHTSQYLCASGLAGGTDTQYFGPGTRLTVL.

This chain links TRBV30 with TRBJ2-4, with 8 bases lining up with TRBD2. After removal of 3 bases from V and 1 base from J, the junction contained 5 bases not matched to a gene. Germline CDR1 is GTSNPN and CDR2 is SVGIG (reference sequence). The CDR3 has 15 residues. DNA of the CDR3: TGTGCCTGGAGCGCCCCGGGGGGGGCCAAAAACATTCAGTACTTC. Its protein is CAWSAPGGAKNIQYF.

This clonotype occurred once. The chain carries TRBV29-1 and TRBJ1-1, with D unclear. The ends were cut back, 2 bases at V and 1 base at J, with 5 bases in the middle. The CDR3 contains 12 residues. The V gene's germline CDR1 is SQVTM and CDR2 ANQGSEA. CDR3 region: CSVEKGNTEAFF. CDR3 coding DNA: TGCAGCGTTGAAAAGGGGAACACTGAAGCTTTCTTT. The complete variable domain, with remaining parts taken from reference TRBV29-1 and TRBJ1-1, reads SAVISQKPSRDICQRGTSLTIQCQVDSQVTMMFWYRQQPGQSLTLIATANQGSEATYESGFVIDKFPISRPNLTFSTLTVSNMSPEDSSIYLCSVEKGNTEAFFGQGTRLTVV.

V gene TRBV20-1 combines with J gene TRBJ1-4, with D unresolved. The CDR3 spans 12 residues. Per germline, CDR1 DFQATT and CDR2 SNEGSKA (reference sequence). Written as DNA, the CDR3 is TGCAGGAAGGATGGCTCCAATGAAAAACTGTTTTTT. Its translation: CRKDGSNEKLFF.

The genes are TRBV4-3 and TRBJ2-1; unclear D gene. This CDR3 has 17 residues. The germline gives CDR1 LGHNA, CDR2 YSLEER. V dropped 1 base and J dropped 3 bases, with 16 bases sitting between them. The CDR3 here is CASSQVGSGLNYNEQFF. The CDR3 bases are TGCGCCAGCAGCCAAGTCGGTTCAGGCCTGAACTACAATGAGCAGTTCTTC.

This clonotype appeared a few times. The chain is built from TRBV2 and TRBJ2-1; 16 bases fit TRBD2. This CDR3 has 19 amino acids. V lost 0 bases, J lost 5 bases, and 7 bases stayed unmatched. CDR1 and CDR2 (germline): SNHLY, FYNNEI. The CDR3 here is CASSEALPGLAGGDNEQFF. The CDR3 DNA follows: TGTGCCAGCAGTGAAGCCCTACCGGGACTAGCGGGAGGGGACAATGAGCAGTTCTTC.

In its sample, this clonotype was seen a few times. The genes are TRBV7-9 and TRBJ2-7, with 10 nucleotides matching TRBD2. The CDR3 consists of 14 residues. Trimming cost V 6 bases and J 3 bases; bases outside gene matches: 5. The germline gives CDR1 SEHNR, CDR2 FQNEAQ (reference sequence). The CDR3 loop reads CASRPWTSGYEQYF. For the CDR3, the DNA is TGTGCCAGCAGACCCTGGACTAGCGGCTACGAGCAGTACTTC.

A note on this clonotype: At one end, the junction sequence differs from germline, possibly due to a read error. This chain uses TRBV29-1 with TRBJ1-1; D remains unclear. This CDR3 spans 16 amino acids. Germline V CDR1 and CDR2: SQVTM, ANQGSEA. CDR3 DNA sequence: TGCAGCGCCGGGCATGGGGAAGGGAGAACGAACACTGAAGTTTTCTTT. Translation gives CSAGHGEGRTNTEVFF.

The chain employs TRBV3-1 and TRBJ2-1; TRBD1 aligns across 8 bases. Germline values: CDR1 LGHDT, CDR2 YNNKEL (reference sequence). The junction had 9 bases not matched to a gene; V was cut back by 1 base and J by 7 bases. CDR3 size: 16 residues. The CDR3: CASSQVGRTGRNEQFF. The DNA for the CDR3 is TGTGCCAGCAGCCAAGTAGGTAGGACAGGGCGGAATGAGCAGTTCTTC.

CDR3 amino acids: CASSERAGAGGQYF. As DNA, the CDR3 is TGTGCCAGCAGCGAGCGAGCGGGAGCTGGAGGGCAGTACTTC. This sequence joins TRBV7-8 and TRBJ2-4; TRBD2 matches 8 bases. The CDR3 has 14 amino acids. The J segment lost 13 bases and the V segment lost 5 bases, leaving 13 bases of the junction unmatched. CDR1 is SGHVS, CDR2 FQNEAQ, per germline.

This clonotype was picked up a small number of times. The chain is built from TRBV7-9 and TRBJ2-1; 11 bases are shared with TRBD1. V lost 4 bases to trimming and J lost 7 bases; unmatched junction nucleotides: 6. Germline V CDR1 and CDR2: SEHNR, FQNEAQ (reference sequence). CDR3 length: 15 residues. The DNA of the CDR3 is TGTGCCAGCAGCTCCGGACAGGGGGCGGATAATGAGCAGTTCTTC. It codes for CASSSGQGADNEQFF.

The CDR3 loop reads CASSRRDSQNQPQHF. The CDR3 DNA follows: TGTGCCAGCAGCCGCCGGGACAGCCAAAATCAGCCCCAGCATTTT. The chain carries TRBV4-2 and TRBJ1-5; TRBD1 aligns across 7 bases. CDR3 size: 15 residues. V trimming: 4 bases; J trimming: 4 bases; junction bases outside the gene matches: 7. Looked up from germline, CDR1 is LGHNA and CDR2 is YNFKEQ.

The chain carries TRBV7-9 and TRBJ1-4; 8 nucleotides agree with TRBD1. Germline V gene data show CDR1 as SEHNR and CDR2 as FQNEAQ (reference sequence). V lost 4 bases, J lost 4 bases, and 5 bases stayed unmatched. This CDR3 contains 15 residues. The CDR3 region has the DNA TGTGCCAGCAGCTCCGGACAGGGACTTAATGAAAAACTGTTTTTT. It yields the protein CASSSGQGLNEKLFF.

The V gene is TRBV7-6, the J gene TRBJ2-1; TRBD2 aligns across 8 bases. Germline CDR1 is SGHVS and CDR2 is FNYEAQ. V dropped 5 bases and J dropped 15; count of bases not matched to a gene: 3. The CDR3 consists of 10 residues. The CDR3 protein is CASSGTRLFF. The CDR3 bases are TGTGCCAGCAGCGGGACTAGATTGTTCTTC.

The chain links TRBV30 to TRBJ2-7; D unclear. The J call may be wrong; the DNA end is better matched by TRBJ2-4. CDR1 and CDR2 (germline): GTSNPN, SVGIG (reference sequence). CDR3 length: 18 amino acids. Here the CDR3 DNA reads TGTGCCTGGAGTTTCTCCCGCTTAGGGATTTGGGCCAAAAACATTCAGTACTTC. Translating it yields CAWSFSRLGIWAKNIQYF.

The chain has TRBV28 and TRBJ1-4; D is ambiguous. CDR3 length equals 11 residues. CDR1 and CDR2 (germline): MDHEN, SYDVKM. V lost 3 bases and J 6 bases, leaving 2 bases between the germline ends. CDR3 DNA: TGTGCCAGCAGTTTGCATGAAAAACTGTTTTTT. Its protein product is CASSLHEKLFF.

This clonotype turned up a few times. V is TRBV29-1 and J is TRBJ2-5, with D possibly TRBD2 on 5 matching bases. Germline-derived CDR1 and CDR2 are SQVTM and ANQGSEA. This CDR3 spans 12 amino acids. V shed 7 bases and J shed 3 bases, with 12 bases lying between them. The CDR3 DNA sequence: TGCAGCGGCCAGGAAGCGGAAGAGACCCAGTACTTC. It encodes CSGQEAEETQYF.

The J gene is TRBJ2-3, the V gene TRBV24-1; no clear D. Germline V gene sequence: CDR1 KGHDR, CDR2 SFDVKD. Trimming left V 5 bases short and J 0 bases short, with 5 bases between. The CDR3 totals 13 residues. The CDR3, as DNA: TGTGCCACCAGTGCCGACAGCACAGATACGCAGTATTTT. Translating gives CATSADSTDTQYF.

This clonotype was counted many times. The chain employs TRBV7-8 and TRBJ2-5, with 7 bases identical to TRBD2. With 4 bases clipped from V and 5 bases from J, the junction kept 10 bases outside the gene matches. Germline lookup yields CDR1 SGHVS and CDR2 FQNEAQ. The CDR3 is made up of 15 amino acids. The CDR3 reads CASSSQAGRAETQYF. CDR3 in DNA: TGTGCCAGCAGCTCCCAAGCGGGAAGGGCGGAGACCCAGTACTTC.

This clonotype has just one count. Its ends do not fully match the called genes, so a read error is possible. The chain has TRBV27 and TRBJ2-7; no clear D. The germline CDR1 and CDR2 sequences are MNHEY and SMNVEV (reference sequence). CDR3 length: 11 amino acids. In nucleotides, the CDR3 is TGTGCCATCAGTCATTCAAACGAGCAGTACTTC. Its translation: CAISHSNEQYF.

The V and J genes are TRBV19 and TRBJ1-2; no clear D gene. CDR3 length: 15 amino acids. Looked up from germline, CDR1 is LNHDA and CDR2 is SQIVND (reference sequence). The germline V and J ends were trimmed by 6 bases and 6 bases, with 20 bases remaining between them. As DNA, the CDR3 is TGTGCCAGTAGCCTAGACGGCCGGGGAGGAAATGGCTACACCTTC. Its protein product is CASSLDGRGGNGYTF.

This rearrangement joins TRBV28 to TRBJ2-1; 10 bases map to TRBD1. CDR1 MDHEN and CDR2 SYDVKM come from the germline V gene. The junction had 6 bases not matched to a gene; V was cut back by 5 bases and J by 2 bases. The CDR3 spans 16 residues. This chain's CDR3 is CASSGRTGGTYNEQFF. CDR3 coding DNA: TGTGCCAGCAGTGGCCGGACAGGGGGGACCTACAATGAGCAGTTCTTC.

This chain links TRBV6-1 with TRBJ1-2, with 9 bases that match TRBD1. The CDR3 spans 14 residues. V lost 6 bases to trimming and J lost 4 bases; unmatched junction nucleotides: 6. From germline, CDR1 is MNHNS and CDR2 SASEGT. The CDR3 here is CASRLGQGAYGYTF. CDR3 nucleotides: TGTGCCAGCAGATTGGGACAGGGAGCCTATGGCTACACCTTC.

The chain is built from TRBV4-2 and TRBJ2-4, with a tentative D call TRBD2 (5 bases). With the DNA end fitting TRBJ2-7 better, the J assignment may be wrong. Germline V gives CDR1 LGHNA, CDR2 YNFKEQ. The CDR3 runs 15 residues. The CDR3 DNA reads TGTGCCAGCAGCCAAGATCTACCCGGGGTCTGCGAGCAGTACTTC. This sequence encodes CASSQDLPGVCEQYF.

The chain links TRBV9 to TRBJ2-6, with unresolved D. V lost 0 bases, J lost 0 bases, and 10 bases lay in between. The germline V gene has CDR1 SGDLS and CDR2 YYNGEE. The CDR3 consists of 17 residues. The CDR3 bases are TGTGCCAGCAGCGTAGTCGGGCTGACCTCTGGGGCCAACGTCCTGACTTTC. It encodes CASSVVGLTSGANVLTF.